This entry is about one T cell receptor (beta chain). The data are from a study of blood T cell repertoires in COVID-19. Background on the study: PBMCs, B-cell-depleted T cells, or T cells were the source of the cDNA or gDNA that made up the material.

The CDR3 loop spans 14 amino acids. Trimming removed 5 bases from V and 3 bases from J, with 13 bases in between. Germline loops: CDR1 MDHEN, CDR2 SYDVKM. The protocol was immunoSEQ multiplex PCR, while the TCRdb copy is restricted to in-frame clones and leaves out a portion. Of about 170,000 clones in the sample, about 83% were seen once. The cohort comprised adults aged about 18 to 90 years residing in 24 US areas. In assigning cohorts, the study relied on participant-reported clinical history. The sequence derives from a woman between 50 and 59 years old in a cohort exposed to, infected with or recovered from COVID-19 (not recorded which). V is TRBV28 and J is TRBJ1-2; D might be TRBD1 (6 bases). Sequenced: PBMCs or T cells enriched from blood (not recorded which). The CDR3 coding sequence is TGTGCCAGCAGTGCCCCGAACAGGGACTATGGCTACACCTTC. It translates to CASSAPNRDYGYTF.